Here is one T cell receptor (beta chain) with its context. Its antigen is still unknown. With V trimmed by 4 bases and J by 4 bases, 10 bases remained unmatched. The germline V gene encodes CDR1 MNHNS and CDR2 SASEGT. This CDR3 spans 17 amino acids. The PCR made use of 60 Vbeta and 13 Jbeta primers. The method was immunoSEQ multiplex PCR; TCRdb's version includes in-frame clones alone and lacks a portion of them. The sample has over 100,000 clones; approximately 80% are singletons. This sample was taken from a study of cytomegalovirus exposure and HLA in healthy donors. Overall study results and limits: When analyzed later, a missense DCLRE1C variant was found to be linked to TCR beta V- and J-gene trimming.

The receptor comes from a middle-aged woman in good health and CMV-seropositive. The chain links TRBV6-1 to TRBJ2-3; 11 positions match TRBD1. Sequencing input: PBMCs. The CDR3 DNA reads TGTGCCAGCAGTGTTGGACAGGGGGCGGGGGTGGCAGATACGCAGTATTTT. Amino acids: CASSVGQGAGVADTQYF.